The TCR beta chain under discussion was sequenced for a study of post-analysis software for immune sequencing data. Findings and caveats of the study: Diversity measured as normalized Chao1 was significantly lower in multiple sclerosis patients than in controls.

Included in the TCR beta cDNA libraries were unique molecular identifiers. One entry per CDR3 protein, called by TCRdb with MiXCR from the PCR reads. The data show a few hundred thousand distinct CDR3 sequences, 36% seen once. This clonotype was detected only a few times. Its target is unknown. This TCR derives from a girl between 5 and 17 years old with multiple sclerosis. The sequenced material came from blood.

CDR3 coding DNA: TGCAGTGCTAGGGATCGCGCGGATTTCGAGACCCAGTACTTC. The encoded protein is CSARDRADFETQYF. This chain joins TRBV20-1 and TRBJ2-5; D uncertain. The germline V and J ends were trimmed by 3 bases and 5 bases, with 16 bases remaining between them. This CDR3 has 14 residues. The germline V gene encodes CDR1 DFQATT and CDR2 SNEGSKA (reference sequence).